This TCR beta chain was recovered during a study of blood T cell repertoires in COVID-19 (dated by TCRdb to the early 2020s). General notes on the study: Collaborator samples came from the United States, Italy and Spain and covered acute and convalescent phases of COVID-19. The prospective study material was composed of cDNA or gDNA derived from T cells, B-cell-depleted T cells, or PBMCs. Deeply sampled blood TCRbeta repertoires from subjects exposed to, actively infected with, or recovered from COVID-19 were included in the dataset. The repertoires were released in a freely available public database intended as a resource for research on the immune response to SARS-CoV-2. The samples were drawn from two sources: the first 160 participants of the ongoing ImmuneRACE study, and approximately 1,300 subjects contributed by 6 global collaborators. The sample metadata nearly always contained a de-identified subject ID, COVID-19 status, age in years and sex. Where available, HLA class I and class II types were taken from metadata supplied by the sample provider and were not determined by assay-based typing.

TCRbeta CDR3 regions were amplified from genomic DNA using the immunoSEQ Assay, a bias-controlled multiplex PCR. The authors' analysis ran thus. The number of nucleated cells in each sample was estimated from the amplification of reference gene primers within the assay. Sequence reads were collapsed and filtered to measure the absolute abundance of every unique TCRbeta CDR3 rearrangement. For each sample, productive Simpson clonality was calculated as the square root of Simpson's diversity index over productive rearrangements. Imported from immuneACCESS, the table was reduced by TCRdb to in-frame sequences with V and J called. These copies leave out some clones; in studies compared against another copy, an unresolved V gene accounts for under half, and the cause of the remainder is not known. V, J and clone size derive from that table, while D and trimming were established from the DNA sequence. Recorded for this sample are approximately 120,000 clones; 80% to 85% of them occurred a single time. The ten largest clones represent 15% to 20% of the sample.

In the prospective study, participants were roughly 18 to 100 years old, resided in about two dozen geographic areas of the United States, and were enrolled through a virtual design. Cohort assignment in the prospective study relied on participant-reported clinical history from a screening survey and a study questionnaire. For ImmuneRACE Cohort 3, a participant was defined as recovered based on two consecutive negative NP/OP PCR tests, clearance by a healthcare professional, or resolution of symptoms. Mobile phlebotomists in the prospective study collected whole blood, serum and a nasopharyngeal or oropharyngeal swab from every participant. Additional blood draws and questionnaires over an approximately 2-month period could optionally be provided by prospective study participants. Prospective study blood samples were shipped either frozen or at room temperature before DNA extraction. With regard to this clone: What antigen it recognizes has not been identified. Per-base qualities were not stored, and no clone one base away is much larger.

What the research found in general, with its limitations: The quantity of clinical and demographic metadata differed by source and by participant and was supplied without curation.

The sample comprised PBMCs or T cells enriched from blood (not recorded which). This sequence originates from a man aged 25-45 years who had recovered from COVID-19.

The CDR3 corresponds to CAISESPRQGDYGYTF. The nucleotide sequence is given as TGTGCCATCAGTGAGTCGCCGAGACAGGGGGACTATGGCTACACCTTC. The chain couples TRBV10-3 to TRBJ1-2, with 9 junctional bases fitting TRBD1. CDR3 length: 16 amino acids, cysteine to phenylalanine. Only CDR3 DNA is held: 48 bases, read in frame from base 1. For CDR1 and CDR2, the germline V gene lists ENHRY and SYGVKD. Here V drops 0 bases and J drops 3 bases, and the junction holds 5 bases not matched to any gene.